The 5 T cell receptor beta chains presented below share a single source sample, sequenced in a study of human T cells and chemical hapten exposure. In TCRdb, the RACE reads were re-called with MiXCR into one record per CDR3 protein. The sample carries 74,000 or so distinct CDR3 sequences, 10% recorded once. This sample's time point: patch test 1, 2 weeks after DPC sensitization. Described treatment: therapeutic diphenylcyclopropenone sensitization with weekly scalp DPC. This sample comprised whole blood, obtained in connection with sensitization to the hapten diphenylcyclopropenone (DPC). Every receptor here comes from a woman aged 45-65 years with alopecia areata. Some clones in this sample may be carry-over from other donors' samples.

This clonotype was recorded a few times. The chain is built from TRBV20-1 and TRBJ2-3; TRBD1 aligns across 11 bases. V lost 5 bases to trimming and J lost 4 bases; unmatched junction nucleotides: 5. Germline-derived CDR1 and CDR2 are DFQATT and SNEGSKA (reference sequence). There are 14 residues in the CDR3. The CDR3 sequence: CSAGRDRGSDTQYF. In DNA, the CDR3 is TGCAGTGCTGGACGGGACAGGGGGTCAGATACGCAGTATTTT.

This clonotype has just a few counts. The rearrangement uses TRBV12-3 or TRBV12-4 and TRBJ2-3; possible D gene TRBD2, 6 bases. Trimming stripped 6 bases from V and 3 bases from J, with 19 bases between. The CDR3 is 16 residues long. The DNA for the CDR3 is TGTGCCAGCAGCCCTACGATCGGGGGTAGAACAGATACGCAGTATTTT. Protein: CASSPTIGGRTDTQYF.

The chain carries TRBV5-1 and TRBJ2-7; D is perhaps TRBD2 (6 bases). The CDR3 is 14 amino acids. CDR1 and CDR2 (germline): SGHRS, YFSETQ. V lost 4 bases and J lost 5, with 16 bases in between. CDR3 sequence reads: CASSPGTLPHEQYF. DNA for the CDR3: TGCGCCAGCAGCCCAGGGACTCTCCCCCACGAGCAGTACTTC.

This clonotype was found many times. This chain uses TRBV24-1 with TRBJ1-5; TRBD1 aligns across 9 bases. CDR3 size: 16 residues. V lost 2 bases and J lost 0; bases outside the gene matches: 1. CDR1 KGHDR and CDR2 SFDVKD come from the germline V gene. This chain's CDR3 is CATSDWTGDSNQPQHF. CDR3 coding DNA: TGTGCCACCAGTGATTGGACAGGGGATAGCAATCAGCCCCAGCATTTT.

CDR3 sequence (DNA): TGCAGTGCTAGAGATCCCGGACAGGCAACAGATACGCAGTATTTT. Residues: CSARDPGQATDTQYF. The chain couples TRBV20-1 to TRBJ2-3; TRBD1 agrees at 7 bases. CDR1 is DFQATT and CDR2 is SNEGSKA in the germline V gene (reference sequence). The CDR3 length is 15 residues. The J segment lost 3 bases and the V segment lost 0 bases, leaving 6 bases of the junction unmatched.